This TCR beta chain was identified in a study of cytomegalovirus exposure and HLA in healthy donors. The PCR contained 60 Vbeta and 13 Jbeta primers. Source study methods: Unique TCR beta chains numbered around 80 million in a later analysis, with around 10 million shared. Only in-frame clones appear in the TCRdb table, and some are missing; sequencing was by immunoSEQ multiplex PCR. D and trimming were read from the DNA, whereas the V and J calls and clone size are those reported in that table. The sample lists 120,000 or so clones; roughly four fifths were seen once. About this clone itself: The identical CDR3 is also encoded by other nucleotide sequences in the sample.

Trimming pared 5 bases from V and 7 bases from J, leaving 12 bases between. Per germline, CDR1 SGHRS and CDR2 YFSETQ. There are 12 residues in the CDR3. The sequenced material came from PBMCs. This TCR was sampled from a woman aged 40 to 50 in good health and CMV-seronegative. The V gene is TRBV5-1, the J gene TRBJ2-5, with D perhaps matching TRBD1 (5 bases). The CDR3 sequence is CASRPGLGTQYF. The DNA of the CDR3 is TGCGCCAGCAGACCAGGGCTGGGGACCCAGTACTTC. The variable domain in full, completed from reference TRBV5-1 and TRBJ2-5, reads KAGVTQTPRYLIKTRGQQVTLSCSPISGHRSVSWYQQTPGQGLQFLFEYFSETQRNKGNFPGRFSGRQFSNSRSEMNVSTLELGDSALYLCASRPGLGTQYFGPGTRLLVL.